These 8 T cell receptor beta chains came from one sample sequenced in a study of T cells in Graves' hyperthyroidism and ophthalmopathy. Amplified TCR beta CDR3 regions derived from RNA transcripts. During a first-round RT-PCR of the TCR CDR3, the HTBI primer set was used. MiXCR, applied by TCRdb to the multiplex PCR reads, yields one record per CDR3 protein. The sample holds roughly 500,000 distinct CDR3 sequences, less than 25% seen once. The sample taken for sequencing was blood. The receptors derive from a young woman with Graves' ophthalmopathy.

J is TRBJ2-7 and V is TRBV6-2 or TRBV6-3; D gene ambiguous. Trimming took off 6 bases at V and 4 bases at J, with 7 bases between the two ends. The CDR3 totals 11 residues. Per germline, CDR1 MNHEY and CDR2 SVGEGT. CDR3 nucleotide sequence: TGTGCCAGCAGAATCCAGTACGAGCAGTACTTC. It translates to CASRIQYEQYF.

This clonotype was picked up many times. The chain combines TRBV14 with TRBJ1-1; 12 positions match TRBD1. Germline V CDR1 and CDR2: SGHDN, FVKESK. V lost 4 bases and J lost 8; bases outside the gene matches: 8. The CDR3 is 15 residues long. Here the CDR3 DNA reads TGTGCCAGCAGCCCAGGCCGGGACAGGGGGCGCGAAGCTTTCTTT. Amino acids: CASSPGRDRGREAFF. The entire variable domain, with the rest obtained from reference TRBV14 and TRBJ1-1, is as follows: EAGVTQFPSHSVIEKGQTVTLRCDPISGHDNLYWYRRVMGKEIKFLLHFVKESKQDESGMPNNRFLAERTGGTYSTLKVQPAELEDSGVYFCASSPGRDRGREAFFGQGTRLTVV.

In its sample, this clonotype was seen many times. The V and J genes are TRBV4-1 and TRBJ1-5; D uncertain. Trimming stripped 0 bases from V and 3 bases from J, with 9 bases between. In germline, CDR1 is MGHRA, CDR2 YSYEKL. This CDR3 region has 15 residues. Here the CDR3 reads CASSQEENDNQPQHF. For the CDR3, the DNA is TGCGCCAGCAGCCAAGAAGAGAATGACAATCAGCCCCAGCATTTT.

The chain carries TRBV28 and TRBJ2-2; D is ambiguous. From germline, CDR1 is MDHEN and CDR2 SYDVKM. The CDR3 length is 15 residues. V shed 1 base and J shed 4 bases, with 10 bases lying between them. DNA of the CDR3: TGTGCCAGCAGTTTATCTAAGGTCGTCACCGGGGAGCTGTTTTTT. Translation gives CASSLSKVVTGELFF. The full variable domain, in which reference TRBV28 and TRBJ2-2 provide the parts outside the CDR3, is DVKVTQSSRYLVKRTGEKVFLECVQDMDHENMFWYRQDPGLGLRLIYFSYDVKMKEKGDIPEGYSVSREKKERFSLILESASTNQTSMYLCASSLSKVVTGELFFGEGSRLTVL.

The sample holds a few counts of this clonotype. V is TRBV20-1 and J is TRBJ2-7, with 9 bases lining up with TRBD1. Germline V gene sequence: CDR1 DFQATT, CDR2 SNEGSKA (reference sequence). The CDR3 consists of 18 residues. The V and J ends lost 1 base and 5 bases, in that order; junction bases with no gene match: 18. The CDR3 protein is CSARAFWETGQGNHEQYF. In DNA form, the CDR3 reads TGCAGTGCTAGAGCGTTCTGGGAAACGGGACAGGGCAACCACGAGCAGTACTTC.

This clonotype occurred many times. J is TRBJ2-5 and V is TRBV15, with D possibly being TRBD2 (6 bases). V gave up 4 bases and J gave up 0 bases, with 21 bases separating them. The CDR3 length is 18 residues. CDR1 LNHNV and CDR2 YYDKDF come from the germline V gene (reference sequence). CDR3 protein: CATSTKSGGLRYQETQYF. For the CDR3, the DNA is TGTGCCACCAGCACAAAAAGTGGGGGACTTAGGTACCAAGAGACCCAGTACTTC.

This clonotype was detected many times. The chain links TRBV9 to TRBJ1-1; TRBD1 agrees at 7 bases. The length of the CDR3 is 14 residues. Trimming removed 3 bases from V and 6 bases from J; junction bases left unmatched: 8. Germline V gene data show CDR1 as SGDLS and CDR2 as YYNGEE. CDR3 region: CASSGTGVHAEAFF. CDR3 DNA: TGTGCCAGCAGCGGCACAGGGGTTCACGCTGAAGCTTTCTTT.

The genes are TRBV5-4 and TRBJ2-4; D unclear. The V end was cut by 3 bases, the J end by 0 bases, with 10 bases between. Germline CDR1 and CDR2: SGHNT and YYREEE (reference sequence). The CDR3 totals 15 residues. The CDR3 region is CASSSSNLAKNIQYF. The CDR3 DNA sequence: TGTGCCAGCAGCTCTTCCAATTTAGCCAAAAACATTCAGTACTTC.